This T cell receptor (beta chain) was sequenced during a study of blood T cells in healthy people across ages. Study in general: Per two T cells, template switching captured roughly one barcoded beta molecule.

Points from the study as a whole: Since the PBMCs were unsorted, naive and antigen-experienced cells could not be conclusively compared.

The second PCR ran about 6 to 11 cycles with a sample-barcoded 5' primer and J-beta primers. TCRdb itself ran the 5' RACE reads through MiXCR, one entry per CDR3 protein. The table lists fewer than 950,000 distinct CDR3 sequences, about 34% of them singletons, with under 15% in the top ten. Around 10 milliliters of peripheral blood were drawn from each donor. Germline loops: CDR1 SQVTM, CDR2 ANQGSEA. V lost 4 bases to trimming and J lost 3 bases; unmatched junction nucleotides: 5. The CDR3 extends over 13 amino acids. In the case of this clonotype: Its antigen remains unidentified.

This sequence joins TRBV29-1 and TRBJ1-1, with 7 bases matching TRBD1. What was sequenced was blood. This sequence originates from a man aged 18 to 30 in good health. CDR3 sequence: CSVGYRGDTEAFF. The CDR3 coding sequence is TGCAGCGTTGGCTACAGGGGAGACACTGAAGCTTTCTTT.